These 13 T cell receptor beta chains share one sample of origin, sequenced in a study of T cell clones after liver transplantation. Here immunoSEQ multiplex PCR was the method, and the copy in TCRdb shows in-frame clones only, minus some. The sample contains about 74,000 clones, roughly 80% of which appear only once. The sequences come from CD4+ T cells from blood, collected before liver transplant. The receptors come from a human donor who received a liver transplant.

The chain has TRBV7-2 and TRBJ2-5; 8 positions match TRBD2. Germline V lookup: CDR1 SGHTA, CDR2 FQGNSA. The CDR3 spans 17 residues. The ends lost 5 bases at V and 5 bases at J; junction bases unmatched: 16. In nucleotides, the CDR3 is TGTGCCAGCAGCCCCGGGGGGAGCGGGAGATTCAGCGAGACCCAGTACTTC. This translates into CASSPGGSGRFSETQYF.

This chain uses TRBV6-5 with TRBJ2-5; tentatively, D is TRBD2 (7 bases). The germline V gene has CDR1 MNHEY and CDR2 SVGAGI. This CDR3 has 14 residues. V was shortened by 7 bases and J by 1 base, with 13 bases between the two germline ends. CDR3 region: CASKKGEGQETQYF. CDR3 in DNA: TGTGCCAGCAAGAAGGGGGAGGGCCAAGAGACCCAGTACTTC.

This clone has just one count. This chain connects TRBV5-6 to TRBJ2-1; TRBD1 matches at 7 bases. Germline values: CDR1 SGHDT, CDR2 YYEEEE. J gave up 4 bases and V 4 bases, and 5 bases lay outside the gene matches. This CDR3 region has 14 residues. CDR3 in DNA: TGTGCCAGCAGCAAGGGGGCGACATACAATGAGCAGTTCTTC. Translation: CASSKGATYNEQFF.

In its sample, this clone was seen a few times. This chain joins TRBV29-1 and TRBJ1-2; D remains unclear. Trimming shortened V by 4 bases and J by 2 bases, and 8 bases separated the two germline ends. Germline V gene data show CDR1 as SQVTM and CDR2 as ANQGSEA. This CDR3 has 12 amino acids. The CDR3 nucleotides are TGCAGCGTTGGGACGGTGAACTATGGCTACACCTTC. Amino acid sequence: CSVGTVNYGYTF.

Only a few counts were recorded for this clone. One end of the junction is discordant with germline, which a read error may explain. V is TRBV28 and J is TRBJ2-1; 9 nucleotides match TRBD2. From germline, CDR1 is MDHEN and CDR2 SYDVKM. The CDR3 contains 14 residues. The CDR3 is CASSPRSVAGGPLF. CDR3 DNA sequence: TGTGCCAGCAGTCCCCGGAGCGTCGCGGGAGGGCCACTCTTC. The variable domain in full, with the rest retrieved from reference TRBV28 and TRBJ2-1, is DVKVTQSSRYLVKRTGEKVFLECVQDMDHENMFWYRQDPGLGLRLIYFSYDVKMKEKGDIPEGYSVSREKKERFSLILESASTNQTSMYLCASSPRSVAGGPLFGPGTRLTVL.

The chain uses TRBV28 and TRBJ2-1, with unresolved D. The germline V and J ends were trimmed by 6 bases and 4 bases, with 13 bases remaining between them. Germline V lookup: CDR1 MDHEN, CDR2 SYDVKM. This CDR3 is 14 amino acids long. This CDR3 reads CASSPATQYNEQFF. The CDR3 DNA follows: TGTGCCAGCAGCCCCGCGACCCAGTACAATGAGCAGTTCTTC.

This CDR3 reads CASSIALGTPVEPDTQYF. DNA of the CDR3: TGTGCCAGTAGTATAGCCCTTGGGACCCCCGTAGAGCCAGATACGCAGTATTTT. The rearrangement joins TRBV19 to TRBJ2-3; D tentatively fits TRBD1 or TRBD2 (5 bases each). The CDR3 length is 18 residues. Trimming took off 1 base at V and 4 bases at J, with 21 bases between the two ends. Germline V gene lookup returns CDR1 LNHDA and CDR2 SQIVND (reference sequence).

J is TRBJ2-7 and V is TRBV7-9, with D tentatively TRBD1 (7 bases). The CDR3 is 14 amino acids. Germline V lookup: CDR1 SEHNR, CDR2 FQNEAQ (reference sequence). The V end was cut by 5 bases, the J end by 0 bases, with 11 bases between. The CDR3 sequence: CASSGGTASYEQYF. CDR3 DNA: TGTGCCAGCAGCGGCGGGACAGCCTCCTACGAGCAGTACTTC.

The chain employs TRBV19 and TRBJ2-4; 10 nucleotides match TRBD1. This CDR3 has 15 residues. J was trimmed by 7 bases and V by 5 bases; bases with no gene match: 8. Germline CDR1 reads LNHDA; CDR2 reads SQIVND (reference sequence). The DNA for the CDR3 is TGTGCCAGTAGTCCGAGACAGGGGGCGCGGAACATTCAGTACTTC. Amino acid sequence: CASSPRQGARNIQYF.

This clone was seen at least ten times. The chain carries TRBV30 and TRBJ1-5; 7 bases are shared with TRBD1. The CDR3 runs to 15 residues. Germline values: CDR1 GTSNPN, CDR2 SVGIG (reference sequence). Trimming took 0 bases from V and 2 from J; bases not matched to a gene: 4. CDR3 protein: CAWSVGTGGNQPQHF. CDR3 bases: TGTGCCTGGAGTGTAGGTACAGGGGGCAATCAGCCCCAGCATTTT.

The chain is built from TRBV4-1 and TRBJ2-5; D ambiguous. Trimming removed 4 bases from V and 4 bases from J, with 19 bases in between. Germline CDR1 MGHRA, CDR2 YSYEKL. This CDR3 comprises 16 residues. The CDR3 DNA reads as TGCGCCAGCAGCCTCGGATTATCCGGGCGAGTAGAGACCCAGTACTTC. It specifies CASSLGLSGRVETQYF.

The CDR3 loop reads CASSALHGVGTEAFF. In DNA form, the CDR3 reads TGTGCCAGCAGTGCGTTACACGGTGTTGGGACTGAAGCTTTCTTT. The V call is TRBV6-1, the J call TRBJ1-1, with D unclear. The V gene lost 4 bases and the J gene lost 5 bases, with 17 bases spanning the gap. Germline loops: CDR1 MNHNS, CDR2 SASEGT. The CDR3 has 15 residues.

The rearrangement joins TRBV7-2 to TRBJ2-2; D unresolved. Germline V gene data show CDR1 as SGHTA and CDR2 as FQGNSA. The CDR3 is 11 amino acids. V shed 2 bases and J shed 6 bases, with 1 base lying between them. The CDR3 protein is CASSLSGELFF. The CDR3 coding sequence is TGTGCCAGCAGCTTATCCGGGGAGCTGTTTTTT.